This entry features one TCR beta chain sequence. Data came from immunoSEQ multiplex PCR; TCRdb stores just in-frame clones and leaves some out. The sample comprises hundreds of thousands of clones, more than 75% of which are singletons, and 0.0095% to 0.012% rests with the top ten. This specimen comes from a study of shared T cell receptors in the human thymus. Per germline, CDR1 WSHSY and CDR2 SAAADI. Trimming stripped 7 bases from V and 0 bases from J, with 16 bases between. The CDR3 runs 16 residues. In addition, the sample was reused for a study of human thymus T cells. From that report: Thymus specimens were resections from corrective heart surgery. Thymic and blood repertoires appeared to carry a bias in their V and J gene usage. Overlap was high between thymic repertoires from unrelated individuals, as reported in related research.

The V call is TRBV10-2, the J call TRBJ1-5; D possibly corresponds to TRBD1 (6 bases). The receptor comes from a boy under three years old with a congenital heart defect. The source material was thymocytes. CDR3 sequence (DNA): TGCGCCAGCACCGATCAATTACAGGGTAGCAATCAGCCCCAGCATTTT. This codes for CASTDQLQGSNQPQHF.